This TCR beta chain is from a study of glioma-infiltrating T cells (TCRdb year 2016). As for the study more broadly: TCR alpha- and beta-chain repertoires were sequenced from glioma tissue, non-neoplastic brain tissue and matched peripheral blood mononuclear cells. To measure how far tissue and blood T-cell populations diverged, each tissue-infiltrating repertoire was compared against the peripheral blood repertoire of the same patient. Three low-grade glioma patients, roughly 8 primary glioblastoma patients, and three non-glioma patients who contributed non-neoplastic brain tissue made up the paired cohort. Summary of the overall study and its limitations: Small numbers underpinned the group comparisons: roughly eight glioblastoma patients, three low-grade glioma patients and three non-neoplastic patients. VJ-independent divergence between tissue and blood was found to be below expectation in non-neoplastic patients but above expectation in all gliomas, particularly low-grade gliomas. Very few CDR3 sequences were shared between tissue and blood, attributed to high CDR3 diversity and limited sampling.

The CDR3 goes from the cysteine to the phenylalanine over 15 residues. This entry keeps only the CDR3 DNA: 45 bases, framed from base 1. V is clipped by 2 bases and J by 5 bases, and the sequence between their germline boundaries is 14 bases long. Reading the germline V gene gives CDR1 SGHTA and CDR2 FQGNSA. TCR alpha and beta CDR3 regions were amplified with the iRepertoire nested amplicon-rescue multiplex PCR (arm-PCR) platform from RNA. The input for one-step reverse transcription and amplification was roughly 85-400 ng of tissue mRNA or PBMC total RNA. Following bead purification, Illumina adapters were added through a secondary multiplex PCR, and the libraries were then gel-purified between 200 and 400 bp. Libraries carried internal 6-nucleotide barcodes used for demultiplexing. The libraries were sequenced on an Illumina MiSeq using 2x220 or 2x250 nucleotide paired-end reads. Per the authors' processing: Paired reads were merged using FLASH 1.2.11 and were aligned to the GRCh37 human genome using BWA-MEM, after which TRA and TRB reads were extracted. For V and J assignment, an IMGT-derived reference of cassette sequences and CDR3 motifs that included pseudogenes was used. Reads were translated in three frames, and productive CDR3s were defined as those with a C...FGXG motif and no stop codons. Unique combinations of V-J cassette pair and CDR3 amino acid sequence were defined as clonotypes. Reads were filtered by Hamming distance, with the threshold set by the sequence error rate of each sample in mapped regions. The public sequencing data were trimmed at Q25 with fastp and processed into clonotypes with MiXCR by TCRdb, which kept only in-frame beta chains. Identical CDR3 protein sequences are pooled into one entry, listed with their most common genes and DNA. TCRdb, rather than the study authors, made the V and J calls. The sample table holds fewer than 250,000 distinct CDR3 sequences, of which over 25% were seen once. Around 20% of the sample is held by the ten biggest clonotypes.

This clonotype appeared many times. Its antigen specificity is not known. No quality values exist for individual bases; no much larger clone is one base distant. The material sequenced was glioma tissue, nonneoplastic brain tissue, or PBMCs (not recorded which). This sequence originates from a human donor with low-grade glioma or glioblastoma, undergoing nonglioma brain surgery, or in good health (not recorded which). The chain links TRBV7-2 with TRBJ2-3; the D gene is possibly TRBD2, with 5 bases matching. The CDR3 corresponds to CASSLTSDYGDTQYF. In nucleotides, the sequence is TGTGCCAGCAGCTTAACTAGTGACTATGGAGATACGCAGTATTTT.